Listed here is a single TCR beta chain. Its specificity is unknown. These data originate in a study of blood T cells in healthy people across ages. Germline V gene data show CDR1 as SQVTM and CDR2 as ANQGSEA. The J segment lost 3 bases and the V segment lost 0 bases, leaving 11 bases of the junction unmatched. The CDR3 covers 17 residues. Study outcomes and limitations: Correlation between TCR beta diversity and naive T cell percentage was strong. Relative to aged donors, long-lived donors carried more naive CD4+ cells and displayed higher diversity.

Samples had at least 6.5 million PBMCs isolated from them. A second PCR of about 6 to 12 cycles used a sample-barcoded 5' primer and a J-beta primer mix. Researchers report that a template-switch adaptor with 12 random nucleotides tagged each cDNA molecule. TCRdb re-derived calls from the 5' RACE reads in MiXCR, one entry per CDR3 protein. Counted here are about 1.1 million distinct CDR3 sequences, roughly two fifths occurring once; the ten biggest clones make up roughly 13%. This sequence joins TRBV29-1 and TRBJ2-3, with 8 bases identical to TRBD2. This clonotype originated in a young man in good health. Source material: blood. The CDR3 DNA is TGCAGCGTTGAAGATGGGGAGCTAGCGGGTGGGACAGATACGCAGTATTTT. Protein sequence: CSVEDGELAGGTDTQYF.